The table lists the clone carrying this T cell receptor (beta chain) with a count of one. No antigen is known for it. The protocol was immunoSEQ multiplex PCR, while the TCRdb copy is restricted to in-frame clones and leaves out a portion. Counted here are around 5,000 clones, approximately 85% occurring once; the ten biggest clones make up more than 15%. The data are from a study of STAT3 mutations in large granular lymphocyte leukemia. As for the study in general: Roughly half the longitudinally sequenced T-LGLL patients had canonical STAT3 mutations.

Study results and caveats: Every T-cell large granular lymphocyte leukemia patient had at least one immunodominant TCR beta clonotype. Suggested: STAT3 mutation was not the ancestral event for these clonal expansions. TCR clonotype switching after therapy occurred in about 30% of the 18 patients. Clonal expansion was inferred from other time points because no sample existed at each clone's first appearance.

The CDR3 length is 14 residues. Trimming shortened V by 6 bases and J by 2 bases, and 13 bases separated the two germline ends. The germline V gene encodes CDR1 MNHNS and CDR2 SASEGT. The chain is built from TRBV6-1 and TRBJ1-2; no reliable D call. The source material was PBMCs. The source of this sequence is a human donor with T large granular lymphocyte leukemia. Some clones in this sample may be carry-over from other donors' samples. The CDR3 sequence: CASSGRERNYGYTF. In nucleotides, the CDR3 is TGTGCCAGCAGCGGCCGGGAGAGGAACTATGGCTACACCTTC.